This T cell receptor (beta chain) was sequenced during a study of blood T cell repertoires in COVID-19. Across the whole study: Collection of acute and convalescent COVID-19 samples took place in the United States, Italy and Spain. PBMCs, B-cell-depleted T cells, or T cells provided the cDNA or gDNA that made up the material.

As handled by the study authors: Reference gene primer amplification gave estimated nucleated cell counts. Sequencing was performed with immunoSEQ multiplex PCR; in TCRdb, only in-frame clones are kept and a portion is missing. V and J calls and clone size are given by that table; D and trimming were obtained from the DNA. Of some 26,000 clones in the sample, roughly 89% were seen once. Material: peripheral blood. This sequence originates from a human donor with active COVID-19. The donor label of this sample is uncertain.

CDR3 in DNA: TGTGCCAGCATCGGCTCCGGGACAGAAAGGTCTGAAGCTTTCTTT. This gives the protein CASIGSGTERSEAFF. V and J are TRBV21-1 and TRBJ1-1; the table's D call, TRBD1, was not checked against the DNA. TRBV21-1 is noted as a pseudogene. This CDR3 comprises 15 residues.